This T cell receptor (beta chain) derives from a study of OX40 agonist ivuxolimab in advanced cancers. Study-level findings and limits: Clones of CD4+ and CD8+ blood T cells grew by week 6 at doses of 0.1 to 3.0 mg/kg. The study found among the lowest clonal expansion in partial responders at 0.1-3.0 mg/kg.

Some clones are missing from TCRdb's copy, which holds only in-frame ones; the method was immunoSEQ multiplex PCR. Here the sample spans about 95,000 clones, around nine tenths being singletons. The CDR3 contains 11 residues. The V and J ends lost 7 bases and 5 bases respectively, with 10 bases between them. Germline CDR1 DFQATT, CDR2 SNEGSKA (reference sequence). To note about this clone: The antigen remains undetermined.

The source was CD4+ or CD8+ T cells sorted from blood, collected in a trial of the OX40 agonist ivuxolimab. The chain uses TRBV20-1 and TRBJ2-3; D may be TRBD1 (6 bases). The TCR was taken from an adult with an advanced solid tumor such as melanoma, head and neck, liver or kidney cancer. DNA for the CDR3: TGCAGTGGGGGGCCGAGAGATACGCAGTATTTT. It is translated as CSGGPRDTQYF.